This T cell receptor (beta chain) comes out of a study of blood T cell repertoires in COVID-19. About the study: PBMCs, B-cell-depleted T cells, or T cells were the source of the cDNA or gDNA that made up the material.

Authors' analysis steps: How many nucleated cells were present was estimated from reference gene primer amplification. Profiled with immunoSEQ multiplex PCR; TCRdb holds only in-frame clones, not every one. For V, J and clone size, that table is used; D and trimming come from the DNA. The table has some 30,000 clones, 84% seen once. Input material: peripheral blood. This TCR was sampled from a man aged 80 or over with active COVID-19.

CDR3 nucleotide sequence: TGTGCCAGCAGCCGGATAAGTACAGGGGGCTATGGCTACACCTTC. Encoded protein: CASSRISTGGYGYTF. The chain couples TRBV6-5 to TRBJ1-2, with TRBD1 matching 8 bases. The CDR3 totals 15 residues. Trimming removed 6 bases from V and 4 bases from J; junction bases left unmatched: 10. Germline assignment: CDR1 MNHEY and CDR2 SVGAGI.